This T cell receptor (beta chain) was sequenced for a study of T-cell memory formation after mild COVID-19. Regarding the study as a whole: Confirmation of SARS-CoV-2 specificity was lacking for second-wave clones peaking day 37.

TCRdb reprocessed the 5' RACE reads with MiXCR, giving one entry per CDR3 protein. Of approximately 340,000 distinct CDR3 sequences in the sample, roughly 15% were seen once. This clonotype appeared a few times. No antigen is known for it. The V gene's germline CDR1 is SEHNR and CDR2 FQNEAQ (reference sequence). There are 13 residues in the CDR3. After removal of 7 bases from V and 6 bases from J, the junction contained 8 bases not matched to a gene. Sequenced sample: PBMCs or a T cell subset sorted from them (not recorded which). This receptor was obtained from a man between 18 and 29 years old who had mild COVID-19 (a few samples of this study predate the infection). Cell type and time point are not known. The chain combines TRBV7-9 with TRBJ2-7, with 8 nucleotides matching TRBD2. CDR3 sequence (DNA): TGTGCCAGCAACCTCCGGGAGGGAGGCGAGCAGTACGTC. This encodes CASNLREGGEQYV.